The TCR beta chain under discussion was sequenced for a study of cytomegalovirus exposure and HLA in healthy donors. Points from the study as a whole: The authors later linked a missense DCLRE1C variant to TCR beta V- and J-gene trimming.

About this clone: Its specificity is not known.

This CDR3 is built from 14 residues. Per the germline V gene, CDR1 is MDHEN and CDR2 is SYDVKM. Trimming stripped 6 bases from V and 5 bases from J, with 13 bases between. PCR used 60 Vbeta primers and 13 Jbeta primers. Methods used by the authors: A later analysis tallied about 80 million unique TCR beta chains, around 11 million of them shared. Sequenced by immunoSEQ multiplex PCR; TCRdb stores in-frame clones only, minus some. V, J and clone size were drawn from that table, and D and trimming were deduced from the DNA. The sample has 100,000 to 150,000 clones, 77% seen once. The source material was PBMCs. This receptor was taken from a male donor in good health and CMV-seropositive. This sequence joins TRBV28 and TRBJ1-4; a possible D gene is TRBD1 (5 bases). The CDR3 coding sequence is TGTGCCAGCAGCATTCTCGGGGGGAATGAAAAACTGTTTTTT. This gives the protein CASSILGGNEKLFF.